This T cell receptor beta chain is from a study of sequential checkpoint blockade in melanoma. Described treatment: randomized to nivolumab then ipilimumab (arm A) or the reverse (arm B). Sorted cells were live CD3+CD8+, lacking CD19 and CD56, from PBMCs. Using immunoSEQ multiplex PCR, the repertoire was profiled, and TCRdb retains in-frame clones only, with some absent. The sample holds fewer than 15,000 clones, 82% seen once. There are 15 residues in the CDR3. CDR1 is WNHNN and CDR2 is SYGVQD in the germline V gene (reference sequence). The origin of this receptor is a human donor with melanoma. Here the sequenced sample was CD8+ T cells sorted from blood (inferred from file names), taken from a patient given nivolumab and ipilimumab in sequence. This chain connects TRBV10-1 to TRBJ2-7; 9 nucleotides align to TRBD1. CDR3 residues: CVTHARDREDYEQYF. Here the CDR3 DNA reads TGCGTCACCCATGCCCGGGACAGGGAGGACTACGAGCAGTACTTC.